A single sample is the source of the 17 T cell receptor beta chains below, sequenced in a study of blood T cell repertoires in COVID-19. The assay was immunoSEQ multiplex PCR, and TCRdb's table has in-frame clones only and misses some. The repertoire holds about 260,000 clones, with about 87% as singletons. The sequencing sample was made of PBMCs or T cells enriched from blood (not recorded which). The receptor set was obtained from a man between 45 and 60 years old who had been exposed to COVID-19.

The chain is built from TRBV30 and TRBJ1-2, with TRBD1 matching 7 bases. The ends lost 2 bases at V and 7 bases at J; junction bases unmatched: 10. This CDR3 has 14 residues. Germline V gene lookup returns CDR1 GTSNPN and CDR2 SVGIG (reference sequence). The CDR3 is CAWSPRQGYGGYTF. The CDR3 DNA is TGTGCCTGGAGTCCTCGACAGGGTTACGGTGGCTACACCTTC.

The chain is built from TRBV2 and TRBJ1-3; tentatively, D is TRBD1 (5 bases). V was shortened by 8 bases and J by 3 bases, with 11 bases between the two germline ends. CDR3 size: 13 residues. Germline V CDR1 and CDR2: SNHLY, FYNNEI. This CDR3 is CASSGDYGNTIYF. Written as DNA, the CDR3 is TGTGCCAGCTCCGGGGACTATGGAAACACCATATATTTT.

The chain has TRBV5-6 and TRBJ2-1, with TRBD1 matching over 8 bases. CDR1 and CDR2 (germline): SGHDT, YYEEEE. The CDR3 runs to 17 residues. Losses at the gene ends were 1 base for V and 8 bases for J; bases not matched to a gene: 14. The CDR3 spells CASSLYVQGARSHEQFF. The CDR3 nucleotides are TGTGCCAGCAGCTTGTACGTCCAGGGGGCGCGGTCCCATGAGCAGTTCTTC. The complete variable domain, with remaining parts taken from reference TRBV5-6 and TRBJ2-1, reads DAGVTQSPTHLIKTRGQQVTLRCSPKSGHDTVSWYQQALGQGPQFIFQYYEEEERQRGNFPDRFSGHQFPNYSSELNVNALLLGDSALYLCASSLYVQGARSHEQFFGPGTRLTVL.

The chain has TRBV19 and TRBJ1-2; D may be TRBD1 (6 bases). The CDR3 consists of 14 residues. The germline V and J ends were trimmed by 1 base and 6 bases, with 12 bases remaining between them. CDR1 is LNHDA and CDR2 is SQIVND in the germline V gene (reference sequence). Written as DNA, the CDR3 is TGTGCCAGTAGTATAGGGGGACACTCCGATGGCTACACCTTC. Its translation: CASSIGGHSDGYTF.

The chain combines TRBV7-9 with TRBJ1-6; no clear D gene. The CDR3 loop spans 13 amino acids. V dropped 0 bases and J dropped 7 bases, with 4 bases sitting between them. Per the germline V gene, CDR1 is SEHNR and CDR2 is FQNEAQ (reference sequence). This chain's CDR3 is CASSLAANSPLHF. The CDR3 DNA reads TGTGCCAGCAGCTTAGCAGCCAATTCACCCCTCCACTTT.

This clone was detected only a few times. The chain employs TRBV11-3 and TRBJ2-2; 8 bases line up with TRBD1. Germline CDR1 SGHNT, CDR2 YENEEA. V trimming: 1 base; J trimming: 5 bases; junction bases outside the gene matches: 6. The CDR3 totals 16 residues. In nucleotides, the CDR3 is TGTGCCAGCAGCTTAGCCCAGGGGGCGCGAACCGGGGAGCTGTTTTTT. Translating it yields CASSLAQGARTGELFF.

This clone appeared a single time. The gene calls are TRBV4-1 and TRBJ2-1; 7 bases agree with TRBD2. The trim removed 0 bases at V and 3 bases at J, leaving 8 bases unmatched. The CDR3 contains 17 residues. The germline gives CDR1 MGHRA, CDR2 YSYEKL. CDR3 sequence (DNA): TGCGCCAGCAGCCAAGACCGGGGGACTAACTACTACAATGAGCAGTTCTTC. Translated, it gives CASSQDRGTNYYNEQFF.

This chain uses TRBV5-1 with TRBJ1-2; 7 nucleotides align to TRBD1. The CDR3 contains 12 residues. With V trimmed by 2 bases and J by 8 bases, 3 bases remained unmatched. The germline V gene has CDR1 SGHRS and CDR2 YFSETQ. This CDR3 is CASSFYRGGYTF. The CDR3 nucleotides read TGCGCCAGCAGCTTTTACAGGGGAGGCTACACCTTC.

The chain carries TRBV28 and TRBJ2-1; 9 bases fit TRBD2. V lost 7 bases, J lost 10 bases, and 14 bases stayed unmatched. Germline lookup yields CDR1 MDHEN and CDR2 SYDVKM. This CDR3 contains 15 residues. The CDR3 region has the DNA TGTGCCAGCACCCCCGGGGGAGCGGGAGGAATCGAGCAGTTCTTC. It is translated as CASTPGGAGGIEQFF.

This sequence joins TRBV3-1 (or the pseudogene TRBV3-2) and TRBJ1-3; 10 positions match TRBD1. In germline, CDR1 is LGHDT, CDR2 YNNKEL (reference sequence). The CDR3 consists of 16 residues. V was clipped by 3 bases and J by 4 bases; unmatched bases: 6. CDR3 sequence (DNA): TGTGCCAGCAGCCACGCTTGGGACAGGGGAGGAAACACCATATATTTT. Its protein is CASSHAWDRGGNTIYF.

The rearrangement links TRBV7-9 to TRBJ1-3; 9 bases match TRBD1. This CDR3 is built from 15 residues. V shed 5 bases, J shed 2 bases, and the junction held 4 bases outside the gene matches. CDR1 and CDR2 (germline): SEHNR, FQNEAQ (reference sequence). CDR3 nucleotide sequence: TGTGCCAGCAGCACTACAGGGGGCACTGGAAACACCATATATTTT. It specifies CASSTTGGTGNTIYF.

The chain has TRBV6-5 and TRBJ2-3, with D maybe TRBD2 (5 bases). The CDR3 runs to 13 residues. V lost 6 bases, J lost 3 bases, and 10 bases lay in between. Germline V CDR1 and CDR2: MNHEY, SVGAGI. CDR3 sequence (DNA): TGTGCCAGCAGGCGTACGGGAACAGATACGCAGTATTTT. It specifies CASRRTGTDTQYF.

The chain is built from TRBV6-6 and TRBJ2-7; D perhaps matches TRBD2 (6 bases). CDR3 length: 13 residues. Germline V gene lookup returns CDR1 MNHNY and CDR2 SVGAGI (reference sequence). The V end lost 2 bases, the J end lost 3 bases, and 8 bases lay between the germline ends. The CDR3 reads CASSYQGGYEQYF. In nucleotides, the CDR3 is TGTGCCAGCAGTTACCAGGGAGGCTACGAGCAGTACTTC.

This chain uses TRBV5-6 with TRBJ2-7, with 9 bases aligning to TRBD1. Germline-derived CDR1 and CDR2 are SGHDT and YYEEEE. V lost 4 bases to trimming and J lost 2 bases; unmatched junction nucleotides: 7. CDR3 length: 15 residues. The CDR3 loop reads CASSTRDRATYEQYV. The DNA of the CDR3 is TGTGCCAGCAGCACGCGGGACAGGGCTACCTACGAGCAGTACGTC.

The chain uses TRBV6-5 and TRBJ1-2; 8 bases map to TRBD1. Looked up from germline, CDR1 is MNHEY and CDR2 is SVGAGI. The J segment lost 4 bases and the V segment lost 3 bases, leaving 10 bases of the junction unmatched. The CDR3 is 16 amino acids. In DNA, the CDR3 is TGTGCCAGCAGTTATTACGGACAGGGTCAAGGCTATGGCTACACCTTC. This gives the protein CASSYYGQGQGYGYTF.

The chain employs TRBV7-9 and TRBJ1-4; 7 bases match TRBD1. Losses at the gene ends were 5 bases for V and 7 bases for J; bases not matched to a gene: 10. CDR1 is SEHNR and CDR2 is FQNEAQ in the germline V gene (reference sequence). The CDR3 runs 15 residues. As DNA, the CDR3 is TGTGCCAGCAGCCTCGAAGGGGGCGCCGGTGAAAAACTGTTTTTT. Translated, it gives CASSLEGGAGEKLFF.

CDR3 region: CASSRLAGLNTGELFF. The DNA of the CDR3 is TGTGCCAGCAGTCGACTAGCGGGTCTGAACACCGGGGAGCTGTTTTTT. This chain joins TRBV2 and TRBJ2-2; TRBD2 matches 10 bases. This CDR3 has 16 residues. Looked up from germline, CDR1 is SNHLY and CDR2 is FYNNEI. With 5 bases clipped from V and 1 base from J, the junction kept 4 bases outside the gene matches. The variable domain in full, with the rest retrieved from reference TRBV2 and TRBJ2-2, is EPEVTQTPSHQVTQMGQEVILRCVPISNHLYFYWYRQILGQKVEFLVSFYNNEISEKSEIFDDQFSVERPDGSNFTLKIRSTKLEDSAMYFCASSRLAGLNTGELFFGEGSRLTVL.